This T cell receptor beta chain was sequenced during a study of blood T cell repertoires in COVID-19. Background on the study: Samples taken during acute and convalescent COVID-19 were collected in the United States, Italy and Spain. Nucleic acid was either cDNA or gDNA, and it came from T cells, B-cell-depleted T cells, or PBMCs.

In germline, CDR1 is SNHLY, CDR2 FYNNEI. The CDR3 sequence is 15 residues long. V lost 6 bases to trimming and J lost 6 bases, with 18 bases between them. In the source study's methods: Scientists estimated how many nucleated cells there were by amplifying reference gene primers. Method: immunoSEQ multiplex PCR; TCRdb's copy keeps in-frame clones and lacks some. D and trimming were read from the DNA, whereas the V and J calls and clone size are those reported in that table. The data contain over 150,000 clones, more than 75% of them singletons. The source is a young woman who had recovered from COVID-19. V and J are TRBV2 and TRBJ1-5; tentative D call: TRBD1 (5 bases). The specimen sequenced was peripheral blood. CDR3 region: CASSPVGGGAQPQHF. The CDR3 nucleotides read TGTGCCAGCAGCCCGGTGGGCGGGGGAGCTCAGCCCCAGCATTTT.